Listed below are T cell receptor beta chains from one sample, sequenced in a study of blood T cell repertoires in COVID-19. The assay was immunoSEQ multiplex PCR, and TCRdb's table has in-frame clones only and misses some. The sample lists over 120,000 clones, approximately 90% occurring once. Sequencing used peripheral blood. These receptors were taken from a man in his fifties or sixties with active or convalescent COVID-19. Both conserved end residues are part of each CDR3. The D gene is left open where the match is weak. Some rows mark clone size as missing; the rest say once, few, many or name a class of expanded clone.

v_gene: TRBV5-1
d_gene: TRBD1
abundance: .
j_gene: TRBJ2-2
CDR3nt: TGCGCCAGCAGCGGCCGGGGACAGGGGAACACCGGGGAGCTGTTTTTT
CDR3aa: CASSGRGQGNTGELFF

v_gene: TRBV28
d_gene: .
abundance: .
j_gene: TRBJ2-7
CDR3nt: TGTGCCAGCAGTTTGGAGTACGAGCAGTACTTC
CDR3aa: CASSLEYEQYF

v_gene: TRBV29-1
d_gene: TRBD1
abundance: .
j_gene: TRBJ1-1
CDR3nt: TGCAGCGTTCGGGGACAGTGGGACACTGAAGCTTTCTTT
CDR3aa: CSVRGQWDTEAFF

v_gene: TRBV15
d_gene: .
abundance: .
j_gene: TRBJ1-1
CDR3nt: TGTGCCACCAGCAGAGATTTCGAGTATAACACTGAAGCTTTCTTT
CDR3aa: CATSRDFEYNTEAFF

v_gene: TRBV19
d_gene: .
abundance: .
j_gene: TRBJ1-1
CDR3nt: TGTGCCAGTAGTGCGGGGGGGGTCACTGAAGCTTTCTTT
CDR3aa: CASSAGGVTEAFF

v_gene: TRBV6-2/TRBV6-3
d_gene: TRBD2
abundance: once
j_gene: TRBJ2-7
CDR3nt: TGTGCCAGCAGTTCGAAGCGGGAGGCCGACTACGAGCAGTACTTC
CDR3aa: CASSSKREADYEQYF

v_gene: TRBV24-1
d_gene: .
abundance: .
j_gene: TRBJ2-2
CDR3nt: TGTGCCACCGGCAGGGTTCCCGGGGAGCTGTTTTTT
CDR3aa: CATGRVPGELFF

v_gene: TRBV5-1
d_gene: .
abundance: .
j_gene: TRBJ1-1
CDR3nt: TGCGCCAGCAGCCCACCCGGGGGGCAGGGGAACACTGAAGCTTTCTTT
CDR3aa: CASSPPGGQGNTEAFF

v_gene: TRBV2
d_gene: .
abundance: .
j_gene: TRBJ1-2
CDR3nt: TGTGCCAGCGTAAGGAGAGCTAACTATGGCTACACCTTC
CDR3aa: CASVRRANYGYTF

v_gene: TRBV4-2
d_gene: .
abundance: .
j_gene: TRBJ1-2
CDR3nt: TGTGCCAGCAGCCAAGATGGCAGGGACTATGGCTACACCTTC
CDR3aa: CASSQDGRDYGYTF

v_gene: TRBV2
d_gene: TRBD2
abundance: .
j_gene: TRBJ2-3
CDR3nt: TGTGCCAGCAGGCGGGAGGGGGCCACAGATACGCAGTATTTT
CDR3aa: CASRREGATDTQYF

v_gene: TRBV24-1
d_gene: .
abundance: .
j_gene: TRBJ2-1
CDR3nt: TGTGCCACCAGTGATTTGGGGGACACCTACAATGAGCAGTTCTTC
CDR3aa: CATSDLGDTYNEQFF

v_gene: TRBV29-1
d_gene: .
abundance: .
j_gene: TRBJ1-1
CDR3nt: TGCAGCGTTGAAGAGGGCGGGGGGTGGACTGAAGCTTTCTTT
CDR3aa: CSVEEGGGWTEAFF

v_gene: TRBV3-1/TRBV3-2
d_gene: .
abundance: .
j_gene: TRBJ2-3
CDR3nt: TGTGCCAGCAGCCAAAATGCGGGATCAAAGGACCCTCGCCGCACAGATACGCAGTATTTT
CDR3aa: CASSQNAGSKDPRRTDTQYF

v_gene: TRBV2
d_gene: .
abundance: .
j_gene: TRBJ2-5
CDR3nt: TGTGCCAGCAGTGACCCGTCAGCAGCGGAGACCCAGTACTTC
CDR3aa: CASSDPSAAETQYF

v_gene: TRBV9
d_gene: .
abundance: .
j_gene: TRBJ1-4
CDR3nt: TGTGCCAGCAGCGTAGAGGATAGGGGGAGTAATGAAAAACTGTTTTTT
CDR3aa: CASSVEDRGSNEKLFF

v_gene: TRBV2
d_gene: TRBD1
abundance: .
j_gene: TRBJ2-7
CDR3nt: TGTGCCAGCAGAAGGCCGGGACAGGAGTCCTACGAGCAGTACTTC
CDR3aa: CASRRPGQESYEQYF

v_gene: TRBV19
d_gene: .
abundance: .
j_gene: TRBJ1-2
CDR3nt: TGTGCCACCCAGGGCGGGGTACGAGGCTACACCTTC
CDR3aa: CATQGGVRGYTF

v_gene: TRBV5-1
d_gene: TRBD1
abundance: .
j_gene: TRBJ2-2
CDR3nt: TGCGCCAGCAGCTCGATACCGGGACAGGGGCCCGGGGAGCTGTTTTTT
CDR3aa: CASSSIPGQGPGELFF

v_gene: TRBV6-5
d_gene: .
abundance: few
j_gene: TRBJ2-7
CDR3nt: TGTGCCAGCAGTTCAACGACAGTGTCGCACGAGCAGTACTTC
CDR3aa: CASSSTTVSHEQYF

v_gene: TRBV28
d_gene: TRBD1
abundance: .
j_gene: TRBJ1-4
CDR3nt: TGTGCCAGCAGAAACACAGGGGGAGAAGGCGGAAAACTGTTTTTT
CDR3aa: CASRNTGGEGGKLFF

v_gene: TRBV7-2
d_gene: TRBD2
abundance: .
j_gene: TRBJ2-2
CDR3nt: TGTGCCAGCAGCGCCCGACTAGCGACCACCGGGGAGCTGTTTTTT
CDR3aa: CASSARLATTGELFF

v_gene: TRBV2
d_gene: TRBD1
abundance: .
j_gene: TRBJ2-5
CDR3nt: TGTGCCAGCAGTCCGGAGGACAGGGGTCTTGACTTC
CDR3aa: CASSPEDRGLDF

v_gene: TRBV19
d_gene: TRBD1
abundance: .
j_gene: TRBJ2-2
CDR3nt: TGTGCCAGTAGTATGGGACAGGGGTACGGCGGGGAGCTGTTTTTT
CDR3aa: CASSMGQGYGGELFF

v_gene: TRBV4-2
d_gene: .
abundance: .
j_gene: TRBJ1-6
CDR3nt: TGTGCCAGCAGCCAAGATTTTACGAGGGTTAATTCACCCCTCCACTTT
CDR3aa: CASSQDFTRVNSPLHF

v_gene: TRBV9
d_gene: .
abundance: .
j_gene: TRBJ1-3
CDR3nt: TGTGCCAGCAGCGCCAGCTCTGGAAACACCATATATTTT
CDR3aa: CASSASSGNTIYF

v_gene: TRBV14
d_gene: TRBD1
abundance: .
j_gene: TRBJ2-7
CDR3nt: TGTGCCAGCAGCCCGCGACAGGGCTACTCCTACGAGCAGTACTTC
CDR3aa: CASSPRQGYSYEQYF

v_gene: TRBV3-1/TRBV3-2
d_gene: .
abundance: .
j_gene: TRBJ1-4
CDR3nt: TGTGCCAGCAGCCAAGGGTCGGGGATTGAGGAAAAACTGTTTTTT
CDR3aa: CASSQGSGIEEKLFF

v_gene: TRBV5-1
d_gene: TRBD2
abundance: .
j_gene: TRBJ2-3
CDR3nt: TGCGCCAGCAGCGCGGGACTAGCGGGGGAGACTAAAGATACGCAGTATTTT
CDR3aa: CASSAGLAGETKDTQYF

v_gene: TRBV7-2
d_gene: TRBD2
abundance: once
j_gene: TRBJ2-3
CDR3nt: TGTGCCAGCAGCTCTAGCGGGGGCGCGAGCACAGATACGCAGTATTTT
CDR3aa: CASSSSGGASTDTQYF

v_gene: TRBV30
d_gene: .
abundance: .
j_gene: TRBJ1-4
CDR3nt: TGTGCCTGGTCGCCGTCGGGACTGTCTAATGAAAAACTGTTTTTT
CDR3aa: CAWSPSGLSNEKLFF

v_gene: TRBV24-1
d_gene: .
abundance: .
j_gene: TRBJ2-1
CDR3nt: TGTGCCACCAGTGATCGGAGGGCCGTGACCTACAATGAGCAGTTCTTC
CDR3aa: CATSDRRAVTYNEQFF

v_gene: TRBV6-4
d_gene: .
abundance: .
j_gene: TRBJ1-1
CDR3nt: TGTGCCAGCAGTGTTTCGGAGGGAGGCCAAGCTTTCTTT
CDR3aa: CASSVSEGGQAFF

v_gene: TRBV12-5
d_gene: .
abundance: .
j_gene: TRBJ2-5
CDR3nt: TGTGCTAGTGGTTTGGTTGGCAGTCTAGACGAGACCCAGTACTTC
CDR3aa: CASGLVGSLDETQYF

v_gene: TRBV9
d_gene: .
abundance: few
j_gene: TRBJ1-6
CDR3nt: TGTGCCAGCATCGAAAGGGGGGAGGGAGGCTCCTATAATTCACCCCTCCACTTT
CDR3aa: CASIERGEGGSYNSPLHF

v_gene: TRBV30
d_gene: .
abundance: .
j_gene: TRBJ2-1
CDR3nt: TGTGCCTGGAGTTCAGTTCCAGTCTACAATGAGCAGTTCTTC
CDR3aa: CAWSSVPVYNEQFF

v_gene: TRBV19
d_gene: TRBD1
abundance: .
j_gene: TRBJ1-1
CDR3nt: TGTGCCAGTAGTACACAGGGGGCTCGGGCTTTCTTT
CDR3aa: CASSTQGARAFF

v_gene: TRBV5-1
d_gene: .
abundance: .
j_gene: TRBJ1-6
CDR3nt: TGCGCCAGCAGCTTGGCTAACCAGGGCCAAACCCTCCACTTT
CDR3aa: CASSLANQGQTLHF

v_gene: TRBV4-1
d_gene: .
abundance: .
j_gene: TRBJ2-5
CDR3nt: TGCGCCAGCAGCCTAACCGGCGGGCAGGAGACCCAGTACTTC
CDR3aa: CASSLTGGQETQYF

v_gene: TRBV18
d_gene: .
abundance: .
j_gene: TRBJ2-2
CDR3nt: TGTGCCAGCTCACCACGGGAGTTGGGTACCGGGGAGCTGTTTTTT
CDR3aa: CASSPRELGTGELFF

v_gene: TRBV28
d_gene: TRBD1
abundance: .
j_gene: TRBJ1-2
CDR3nt: TGTGCCAGCAGTTTAGGGGACAGGGGTGGCTACACCTTC
CDR3aa: CASSLGDRGGYTF

v_gene: TRBV7-7
d_gene: TRBD1
abundance: .
j_gene: TRBJ2-5
CDR3nt: TGTGCTAGCAACCCCGGACAGGGGGCGCCGGGGGAGACCCAGTACTTC
CDR3aa: CASNPGQGAPGETQYF

v_gene: TRBV6-5
d_gene: TRBD2
abundance: .
j_gene: TRBJ2-1
CDR3nt: TGTGCCAGCAGGAGCGGCTGGGAGGGGTCCAATGAGCAGTTCTTC
CDR3aa: CASRSGWEGSNEQFF

v_gene: TRBV28
d_gene: TRBD1
abundance: .
j_gene: TRBJ1-5
CDR3nt: TGTGCCAGCAGTTTAATTGGACAGGGGGCTCACAATCAGCCCCAGCATTTT
CDR3aa: CASSLIGQGAHNQPQHF

v_gene: TRBV11-2
d_gene: TRBD1
abundance: few
j_gene: TRBJ1-1
CDR3nt: TGTGCCAGCAGCCTAGGACAGGCCACTGAAGCTTTCTTT
CDR3aa: CASSLGQATEAFF

v_gene: TRBV7-8
d_gene: .
abundance: once
j_gene: TRBJ2-1
CDR3nt: TGTGCCAGCAGCTCTGTAGCGGAGAAGCCGTTCTTC
CDR3aa: CASSSVAEKPFF

v_gene: TRBV6-4
d_gene: .
abundance: once
j_gene: TRBJ2-7
CDR3nt: TGTGCCAGCAGTGTTATCCGGGACAACTCCTACGAGCAGTACTTC
CDR3aa: CASSVIRDNSYEQYF

v_gene: TRBV27
d_gene: TRBD1
abundance: .
j_gene: TRBJ1-2
CDR3nt: TGTGCCAGCAGTTTACTCACCGGGACAGGTGGGGATGGCTACACCTTC
CDR3aa: CASSLLTGTGGDGYTF

v_gene: TRBV7-3
d_gene: .
abundance: .
j_gene: TRBJ2-5
CDR3nt: TGTGCCAGCAGCTTCGGGACTCCAGAGTTGGAGGAGACCCAGTACTTC
CDR3aa: CASSFGTPELEETQYF

v_gene: TRBV30
d_gene: .
abundance: once
j_gene: TRBJ1-4
CDR3nt: TGTGCCTGGATCCCGACGGGAGAAAAACTGTTTTTT
CDR3aa: CAWIPTGEKLFF

v_gene: TRBV3-1/TRBV3-2
d_gene: .
abundance: .
j_gene: TRBJ1-1
CDR3nt: TGTGCCAGCAGCCATTCCCTAAACACTGAAGCTTTCTTT
CDR3aa: CASSHSLNTEAFF

v_gene: TRBV7-9
d_gene: .
abundance: .
j_gene: TRBJ1-3
CDR3nt: TGTGCCAGCAGCTTAGGTAGAAACACCATATATTTT
CDR3aa: CASSLGRNTIYF

v_gene: TRBV18
d_gene: .
abundance: once
j_gene: TRBJ2-3
CDR3nt: TGTGCCAGCTCACCAGTGGCTCAAACAGATACGCAGTATTTT
CDR3aa: CASSPVAQTDTQYF